In this sample, the clone carrying this T cell receptor beta chain turned up a few times. Its target is not known. The CDR3 is made up of 15 amino acids. V lost 3 bases and J 4 bases, leaving 12 bases between the germline ends. CDR1 and CDR2 from the germline V gene are LNHDA and SQIVND (reference sequence). This sample stems from a study of cytomegalovirus exposure and HLA in healthy donors. Study-wide results and limits: For most TCR beta V segments, an earlier analysis put the productive rate at about 87% or about 30% of the time. A likely sequencing artifact accounted for one observed cluster of highly shared sequence variants. Excluded: some indistinguishable V segments such as TRBV6-2 and TRBV6-3.

Amplification used 60 Vbeta primers and 13 Jbeta primers. Profiled with immunoSEQ multiplex PCR; TCRdb holds only in-frame clones, not every one. The table lists 180,000 or so clones, roughly 87% of them singletons. Sequenced sample: PBMCs. The sequence came from a middle-aged man in good health and CMV-seronegative. The rearrangement uses TRBV19 and TRBJ2-2; D may be TRBD1 (5 bases). CDR3 DNA: TGTGCCAGTAGTATTCTGCAGGGTGCCACCGGGGAGCTGTTTTTT. It specifies CASSILQGATGELFF.